The source of this T cell receptor beta chain is a study of T cell repertoires in cytomegalovirus infection (dated by TCRdb to the late 2010s). Context from the whole study: Donor HLA type was relevant to the analysis, because carriage of CMV infection together with the matching HLA type was indicated by public TCR beta signatures. The paper as a whole reports these results and caveats: In both this cohort and an independent roughly 400-donor cohort, the cumulative frequency of public TCR beta family members distinguished carriers of CMV infection plus the relevant HLA type. The ex vivo response was dominated by HLA-C-restricted CMV-specific TCR beta clonotypes, which also provided the single most frequent clonotype in two of eight donors.

This clonotype was recorded many times. The clone's antigen remains unknown. No much larger clone exists at a distance of one base, and base qualities are not known. Data came from an Illumina HiSeq 1500. TCRdb ran its own pipeline on the public reads, namely fastp trimming at Q25 and MiXCR clone calling, and kept in-frame beta chains. Each entry is one CDR3 protein sequence, shown with its most common DNA and genes. In all, the sample holds about 140,000 distinct CDR3 sequences, and about 6% of those were seen once. Of the sample, over 15% falls within the top ten clones. At the junction V is shortened by 5 bases and J by 0 bases, with 10 bases in between. From cysteine to phenylalanine, the CDR3 is 14 amino acids long. Only the CDR3 region is kept as DNA, spanning 42 bases read in frame from base 1. Based on the germline V gene, the CDR1 and CDR2 sequences are SGHRS and YFSETQ.

This chain joins TRBV5-1 to TRBJ2-3; the D gene is perhaps TRBD2, on 5 matching bases. The TCR sequence derives from a human donor in good health (CMV status not recorded). Some clones in this sample may be carry-over from other donors' samples. Sequencing input: PBMCs. In nucleotides, the sequence is TGCGCCAGCAGGCTGGACTCAAGCACAGATACGCAGTATTTT. The translation is CASRLDSSTDTQYF.